Below are 2 T cell receptor beta chains sequenced from a single sample in a study of T cell responses to AZD1222 COVID-19 vaccine. This table comes from immunoSEQ multiplex PCR, and its TCRdb copy is limited to in-frame clones, with some not included. Here the sample spans some 180,000 clones, approximately 90% being singletons. Source: peripheral blood, taken 28 days after the second AZD1222 dose. These receptors all stem from an adult who received the AZD1222 COVID-19 vaccine.

The genes are TRBV6-5 and TRBJ1-5; TRBD1 agrees at 9 bases. The V gene's germline CDR1 is MNHEY and CDR2 SVGAGI. V shed 6 bases and J 7 bases; nucleotides not matched to a gene: 4. The CDR3 covers 13 residues. The DNA of the CDR3 is TGTGCCAGCAGATTGGACAGGGGACAGCCCCAGCATTTT. As protein: CASRLDRGQPQHF.

V usage is TRBV19 and J usage is TRBJ1-1, with D hard to call. The CDR3 sequence is 14 residues long. The V gene lost 2 bases and the J gene lost 1 base, with 8 bases spanning the gap. Germline values: CDR1 LNHDA, CDR2 SQIVND (reference sequence). For the CDR3, the DNA is TGTGCCAGTAGTATAATAGCTGCGAACACTGAAGCTTTCTTT. Translating gives CASSIIAANTEAFF.